The T cell receptor (beta chain) under discussion was sequenced for a study of blood T cell repertoires in COVID-19. Study context: There were acute and convalescent COVID-19 samples, and they came from the United States, Italy and Spain. In each case, the material was cDNA or gDNA derived from T cells, B-cell-depleted T cells, or PBMCs.

Germline V gene data show CDR1 as MNHEY and CDR2 as SVGEGT. The length of the CDR3 is 15 residues. Germline trimming cut 2 bases from V and 5 bases from J; bases unmatched to any gene: 2. Per the authors' pipeline: Counts of nucleated cells, estimated from reference gene primer amplification, were obtained. The table came from immunoSEQ multiplex PCR; TCRdb's copy has only in-frame clones and leaves some out. The V and J calls and clone size are taken from that table; D and trimming were inferred from the DNA. The sample shows approximately 220,000 clones, more than 75% of them seen only once. The chain recombines TRBV6-2 or TRBV6-3 with TRBJ2-5; 13 bases are shared with TRBD2. The TCR originated in a man in his sixties who had recovered from COVID-19. Sequenced material: peripheral blood. The CDR3, as DNA: TGTGCCAGCAGTTACGAGGGACTAGCGGGGGAGACCCAGTACTTC. It translates to CASSYEGLAGETQYF.